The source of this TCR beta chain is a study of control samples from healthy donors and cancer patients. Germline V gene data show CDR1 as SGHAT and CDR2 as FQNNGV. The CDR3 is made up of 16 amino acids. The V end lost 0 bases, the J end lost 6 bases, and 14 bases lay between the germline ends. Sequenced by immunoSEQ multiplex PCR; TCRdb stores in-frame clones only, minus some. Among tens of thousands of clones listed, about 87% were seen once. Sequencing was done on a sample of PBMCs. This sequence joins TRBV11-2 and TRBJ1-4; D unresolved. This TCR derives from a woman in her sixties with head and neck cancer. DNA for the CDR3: TGTGCCAGCAGCTTAGACCTTTTAGGCGGTGATGAAAAACTGTTTTTT. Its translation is CASSLDLLGGDEKLFF.